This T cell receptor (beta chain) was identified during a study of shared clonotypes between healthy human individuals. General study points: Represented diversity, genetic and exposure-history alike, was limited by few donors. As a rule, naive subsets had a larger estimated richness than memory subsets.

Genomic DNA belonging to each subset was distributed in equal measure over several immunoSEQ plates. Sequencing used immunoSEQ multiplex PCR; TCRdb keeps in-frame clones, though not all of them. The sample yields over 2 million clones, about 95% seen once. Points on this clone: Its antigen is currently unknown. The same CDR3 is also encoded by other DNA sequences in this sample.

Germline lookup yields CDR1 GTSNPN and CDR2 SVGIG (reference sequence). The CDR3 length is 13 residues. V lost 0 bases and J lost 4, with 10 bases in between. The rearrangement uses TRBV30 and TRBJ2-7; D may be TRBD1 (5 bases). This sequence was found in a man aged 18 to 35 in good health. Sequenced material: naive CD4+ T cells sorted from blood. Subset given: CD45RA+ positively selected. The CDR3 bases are TGTGCCTGGAGTGTAGGGGTGGCGTACGAGCAGTACTTC. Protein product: CAWSVGVAYEQYF.